This T cell receptor (beta chain) emerged from a study of blood T cell repertoires in COVID-19. Participants' own reports of clinical history determined their cohort assignment. In the original workflow: Amplification of reference gene primers provided the estimated nucleated cell counts. Data came from immunoSEQ multiplex PCR; TCRdb stores just in-frame clones and leaves some out. The D gene and trimming were derived from the DNA, and the V and J assignments and clone size from that table. The table shows fewer than 250,000 clones, with roughly 87% occurring only once. This receptor was identified in a woman aged 30 to 39 with acute COVID-19. Sequenced sample: PBMCs or T cells enriched from blood (not recorded which).

The chain's CDR3 is CASSRLMTSGITDTQYF. The DNA of the CDR3 is TGTGCCAGCAGCCGCCTTATGACTAGCGGAATCACAGATACGCAGTATTTT. The chain links TRBV11-2 to TRBJ2-3; 9 positions agree with TRBD2. The CDR3 contains 17 residues. Germline lookup yields CDR1 SGHAT and CDR2 FQNNGV. With 5 bases clipped from V and 2 bases from J, the junction kept 11 bases outside the gene matches.